The 14 T cell receptor beta chains listed next were all sequenced from one sample in a study of post-analysis software for immune sequencing data. Broader study findings: Four or five TRBV segments (TRBV5-6, TRBV5-1 and TRBV20-1 among them) occurred more frequently in patients than in controls.

TCR beta libraries were prepared from cDNA with unique molecular identifiers. TCRdb processed the PCR reads anew with MiXCR; each CDR3 protein has one entry. Among 650,000 to 850,000 distinct CDR3 sequences listed, more than 45% were seen once. The antigens for these receptors are not known. The sequenced material came from blood. Source of these receptors: a girl aged 5-17 years with multiple sclerosis.

This clonotype was seen more than once but under ten times. This chain joins TRBV24-1 and TRBJ2-7; 7 nucleotides agree with TRBD2. The CDR3 is made up of 15 amino acids. Germline V lookup: CDR1 KGHDR, CDR2 SFDVKD. J was trimmed by 6 bases and V by 7 bases; bases with no gene match: 14. The CDR3: CATRREALWLREQYF. The CDR3 DNA reads as TGTGCCACCAGACGGGAGGCCCTATGGTTACGCGAGCAGTACTTC.

The chain joins TRBV9 to TRBJ2-3; TRBD2 matches 8 bases. The V gene's germline CDR1 is SGDLS and CDR2 YYNGEE. V shed 1 base, J shed 4 bases, and the junction held 2 bases outside the gene matches. The CDR3 consists of 14 residues. Written as DNA, the CDR3 is TGTGCCAGCAGCGTATCGGGAGGGGCAGATACGCAGTATTTT. This gives the protein CASSVSGGADTQYF.

J is TRBJ1-5 and V is TRBV28; perhaps TRBD1 as D (6 bases). The germline gives CDR1 MDHEN, CDR2 SYDVKM. The CDR3 has 14 amino acids. Trimming pared 8 bases from V and 1 base from J, leaving 12 bases between. The chain's CDR3 is CASGGRGSNQPQHF. Here the CDR3 DNA reads TGTGCCAGCGGGGGGCGGGGCAGCAATCAGCCCCAGCATTTT.

This clonotype has a handful of counts. The chain employs TRBV12-3 or TRBV12-4 and TRBJ1-2, with TRBD1 identical over 8 bases. The J segment lost 3 bases and the V segment lost 7 bases, leaving 7 bases of the junction unmatched. This CDR3 is 14 amino acids long. CDR3 DNA sequence: TGTGCCAGCACCCGGACAGGGAGGGACTATGGCTACACCTTC. Its protein is CASTRTGRDYGYTF.

The table lists this clonotype with a few counts. J is TRBJ2-5 and V is TRBV20-1, with 7 nucleotides matching TRBD2. The DNA end lines up better with TRBJ2-7; the J call may be wrong. This CDR3 has 13 residues. Germline V gene lookup returns CDR1 DFQATT and CDR2 SNEGSKA (reference sequence). The CDR3 loop is CSAQSGMGYEQYF. CDR3 DNA sequence: TGCAGTGCCCAAAGCGGGATGGGCTACGAGCAGTACTTC.

This chain uses TRBV6-5 with TRBJ2-7, with 7 bases fitting TRBD1. The CDR3 is made up of 14 amino acids. CDR1 and CDR2 from the germline V gene are MNHEY and SVGAGI. After removal of 5 bases from V and 4 bases from J, the junction contained 8 bases not matched to a gene. The CDR3 spells CASSIGQVNYEQYF. DNA of the CDR3: TGTGCCAGCAGTATCGGACAGGTGAATTACGAGCAGTACTTC.

The rearrangement links TRBV20-1 to TRBJ2-7; unclear D gene. The CDR3 contains 12 residues. Trimming shortened V by 0 bases and J by 5 bases, and 8 bases separated the two germline ends. Germline lookup yields CDR1 DFQATT and CDR2 SNEGSKA (reference sequence). The CDR3 region has the DNA TGCAGTGCTAGAGATGCCAACAACGAGCAGTACTTC. It is translated as CSARDANNEQYF.

The chain carries TRBV9 and TRBJ2-5, with TRBD2 matching 8 bases. This CDR3 has 17 amino acids. The V gene's germline CDR1 is SGDLS and CDR2 YYNGEE. Trimming at V came to 0 bases and at J to 5 bases, leaving 12 bases not matched to a gene. CDR3 amino acids: CASSVVGSGTLSETQYF. The DNA of the CDR3 is TGTGCCAGCAGCGTAGTGGGTAGCGGGACGCTTTCGGAGACCCAGTACTTC.

V usage is TRBV11-3 and J usage is TRBJ2-5; TRBD1 aligns across 9 bases. The J call may be in error: the DNA end matches TRBJ2-7 better. Germline-derived CDR1 and CDR2 are SGHNT and YENEEA. The CDR3 contains 16 residues. Written as DNA, the CDR3 is TGTGCCAGCAGCGCCCTTCCGGGACAGGGCACCGGCGAGCAGTACTTC. This gives the protein CASSALPGQGTGEQYF.

V usage is TRBV7-8 and J usage is TRBJ2-1; unclear D gene. Per the germline V gene, CDR1 is SGHVS and CDR2 is FQNEAQ. Trimming removed 3 bases at V and 8 bases at J, with 8 bases between. This CDR3 comprises 12 residues. The CDR3 DNA is TGTGCCAGCAGCTTTTCGAGTCATGAGCAGTTCTTC. This gives the protein CASSFSSHEQFF.

In this sample, this clonotype turned up once. This CDR3 is CASSARLAGEGEQYF. CDR3 nucleotides: TGTGCCAGCAGCGCCCGCCTAGCGGGAGAAGGAGAGCAGTACTTC. The rearrangement uses TRBV7-8 and TRBJ2-5, with 10 bases identical to TRBD2. Germline loops: CDR1 SGHVS, CDR2 FQNEAQ. The CDR3 runs to 15 residues. Trimming removed 5 bases from V and 11 bases from J; junction bases left unmatched: 14.

V gene TRBV6-1 combines with J gene TRBJ2-1; tentative D call: TRBD2 (5 bases). Germline CDR1 reads MNHNS; CDR2 reads SASEGT. The CDR3 loop spans 17 amino acids. Trimming took off 8 bases at V and 8 bases at J, with 28 bases between the two ends. CDR3 sequence: CASSIGRSDLSTDEQFF. The CDR3 coding sequence is TGTGCCAGCTCTATAGGCCGGTCGGACTTGTCTACCGATGAGCAGTTCTTC.

The sample holds one count of this clonotype. The V call is TRBV11-2, the J call TRBJ2-1; 7 nucleotides match TRBD2. Germline-derived CDR1 and CDR2 are SGHAT and FQNNGV. Trimming took 2 bases from V and 6 from J; bases not matched to a gene: 4. There are 14 residues in the CDR3. CDR3 in DNA: TGTGCCAGCAGCTTACTAGCGGATTCCAATGAGCAGTTCTTC. Amino acid sequence: CASSLLADSNEQFF.

This clonotype came up many times. V is TRBV12-3 or TRBV12-4 and J is TRBJ2-5; tentative D call: TRBD1 (6 bases). V was trimmed by 6 bases and J by 5 bases, leaving 10 bases between them. The CDR3 is 12 amino acids. The CDR3 bases are TGTGCCAGCAGCTCCCAGGGGGAGACCCAGTACTTC. Translated: CASSSQGETQYF.